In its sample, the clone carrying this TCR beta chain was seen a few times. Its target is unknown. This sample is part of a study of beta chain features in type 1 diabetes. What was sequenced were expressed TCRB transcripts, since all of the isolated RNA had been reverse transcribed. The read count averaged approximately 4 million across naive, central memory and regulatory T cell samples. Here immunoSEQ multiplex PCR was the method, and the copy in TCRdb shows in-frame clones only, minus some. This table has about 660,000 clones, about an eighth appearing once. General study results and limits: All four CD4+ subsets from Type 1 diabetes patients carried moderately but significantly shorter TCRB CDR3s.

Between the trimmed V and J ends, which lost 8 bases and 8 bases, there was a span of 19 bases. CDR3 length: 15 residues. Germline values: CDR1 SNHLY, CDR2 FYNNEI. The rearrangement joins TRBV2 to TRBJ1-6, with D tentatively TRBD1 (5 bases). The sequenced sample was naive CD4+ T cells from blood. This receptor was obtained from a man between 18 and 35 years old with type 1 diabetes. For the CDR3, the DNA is TGTGCCAGCGAAGGGATCTCCCAAGGGGATTCACCCCTCCACTTT. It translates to CASEGISQGDSPLHF.